The sequence of this TCR beta chain was determined in a study of early T cells in non-severe SARS-CoV-2 infection (dated by TCRdb to the early 2020s). Notes on the research overall: Bulk RNA from unsorted whole blood was used for TCR sequencing, so alpha and beta chains could not be paired. Study-level results and caveats: VDJdb matching was skewed toward anti-spike CD8 responses and likely underestimated virus-specific expansions by missing private and CD4 specificities.

The library relied on 5' RACE. Sequenced on a NextSeq 500. Unique molecular identifiers were attached to individual cDNA molecules in the TCR library protocol so that sequencing error and PCR bias could be corrected. Both TCR alpha and beta chains were sequenced, and tight co-correlation was observed between alpha and beta sequence abundances in each sample. The source study handled its data this way. Decombinator V4 was used to annotate TCR sequences for V gene, J gene and CDR3. TCRs were defined as expanded if a significant change between any two time points was detected under a Poisson model with p below 0.0001. TCR abundances were normalised to the total number of TCRs sequenced in each sample and reported as counts per million. TRAV1-2 paired with TRAJ12, TRAJ20 or TRAJ33 defined MAIT TCRs, while TRAV10 paired with TRAJ18 defined iNKT TCRs. VDJdb, accessed 1 November 2021, was searched for CMV, EBV and SARS-CoV-2 annotated TCRs, excluding TCRs annotated for multiple antigens. The public reads were reprocessed in TCRdb via fastp at Q25 and MiXCR, keeping in-frame beta chains. When rows share a CDR3 protein, they turn into one entry using the most common DNA and genes. TCRdb's processing, not the authors', yielded these V and J calls. The sample table lists around 58,000 distinct CDR3 sequences, less than 9.5% of them with a count of one. Roughly a tenth of the sample is held by the ten biggest clonotypes.

Set within a cohort of healthcare workers in London, UK, this nested case-control study involved weekly PCR testing of nasopharyngeal swabs along with blood sampling. Between 23 and 31 March 2020, the week of the UK lockdown, healthcare workers were enrolled and then followed up weekly for as long as 16 weeks. There are 15 amino acids in the CDR3, from cysteine to phenylalanine inclusive. This entry keeps only the CDR3 DNA: 45 bases, framed from base 1. This clonotype was picked up one time. Its antigen remains undetermined. An end of the junction does not agree with germline; a read error may underlie this.

The chain was built from TRBV12-3 or TRBV12-4 and TRBJ2-7, and TRBD1 aligns with 9 junction nucleotides. The origin of this receptor is an adult who was a healthcare worker with PCR-confirmed SARS-CoV-2 infection or an uninfected control (not recorded which). This specimen consisted of whole blood, obtained at baseline. The CDR3 region: CACSSRDRVGYEQYF. In nucleotide form, the sequence is TGTGCCTGCAGTTCTCGGGACAGGGTAGGGTACGAGCAGTACTTC.